The 21 T cell receptor beta chains reported below all come from one sample, sequenced in a study of cytomegalovirus exposure and HLA in healthy donors. Vbeta (60) and Jbeta (13) primers were used in the PCR. Using immunoSEQ multiplex PCR, the repertoire was profiled, and TCRdb retains in-frame clones only, with some absent. The sample has tens of thousands of clones, roughly 80% seen once. Sequenced material: PBMCs. The receptors shown here come from a man aged 25-40 years in good health and CMV-seropositive.

J is TRBJ2-1 and V is TRBV19; D is uncertain. This CDR3 spans 13 amino acids. V was shortened by 5 bases and J by 9 bases, with 14 bases between the two germline ends. In germline, CDR1 is LNHDA, CDR2 SQIVND (reference sequence). CDR3 sequence reads: CASSPPEDFEQFF. The CDR3 region has the DNA TGTGCCAGTAGTCCCCCCGAGGATTTTGAGCAGTTCTTC.

This sequence joins TRBV25-1 and TRBJ1-1; TRBD1 matches at 7 bases. This CDR3 contains 15 residues. After removal of 4 bases from V and 0 bases from J, the junction contained 5 bases not matched to a gene. Germline V gene lookup returns CDR1 MGHDK and CDR2 SYGVNS. The CDR3 region is CASSGLGGMNTEAFF. The CDR3 DNA is TGTGCCAGCAGTGGCCTAGGGGGCATGAACACTGAAGCTTTCTTT.

This rearrangement joins TRBV5-1 to TRBJ2-1; D unresolved. Trimming took 4 bases from V and 4 from J, leaving 12 bases between them. This CDR3 has 14 amino acids. The germline V gene encodes CDR1 SGHRS and CDR2 YFSETQ. The CDR3: CASSLGLYYNEQFF. The DNA for the CDR3 is TGCGCCAGCAGCCTGGGCCTCTATTACAATGAGCAGTTCTTC.

This clone is a singleton in its sample. J is TRBJ2-1 and V is TRBV6-5; the D gene is possibly TRBD1 (6 bases). Germline assignment: CDR1 MNHEY and CDR2 SVGAGI. V lost 2 bases and J 5 bases, leaving 13 bases between the germline ends. The CDR3 spans 15 residues. The CDR3 sequence is CASSYGQLNNNEQFF. The CDR3 bases are TGTGCCAGCAGTTACGGACAGCTCAATAACAATGAGCAGTTCTTC.

This chain connects TRBV5-1 to TRBJ1-3; D uncertain. Germline V gene lookup returns CDR1 SGHRS and CDR2 YFSETQ. The V gene lost 1 base and the J gene lost 0 bases, with 11 bases spanning the gap. This CDR3 has 16 residues. In DNA form, the CDR3 reads TGCGCCAGCAGCTTGAGTTACGGAGACTCTGGAAACACCATATATTTT. It translates to CASSLSYGDSGNTIYF.

The J gene is TRBJ2-1, the V gene TRBV2, with 16 bases lining up with TRBD2. This CDR3 is 15 amino acids long. V lost 6 bases and J lost 7; bases outside the gene matches: 3. The germline V gene encodes CDR1 SNHLY and CDR2 FYNNEI. CDR3: CASSGGLAGGNEQFF. The CDR3 nucleotides are TGTGCCAGCAGCGGGGGACTAGCGGGGGGGAATGAGCAGTTCTTC. Variable domain in full (rest from reference TRBV2 and TRBJ2-1): EPEVTQTPSHQVTQMGQEVILRCVPISNHLYFYWYRQILGQKVEFLVSFYNNEISEKSEIFDDQFSVERPDGSNFTLKIRSTKLEDSAMYFCASSGGLAGGNEQFFGPGTRLTVL.

This clone was detected once. The chain has TRBV7-2 and TRBJ2-2, with 10 positions matching TRBD2. In germline, CDR1 is SGHTA, CDR2 FQGNSA. V was pared by 8 bases and J by 4 bases, with 4 bases of the junction left unmatched. The CDR3 runs to 14 residues. The CDR3 reads CASVLAGPTGELFF. In nucleotides, the CDR3 is TGTGCCAGCGTACTAGCGGGGCCCACCGGGGAGCTGTTTTTT.

This chain uses TRBV18 with TRBJ2-7; 8 positions agree with TRBD2. V lost 6 bases, J lost 3 bases, and 7 bases stayed unmatched. The CDR3 covers 14 residues. Germline CDR1 and CDR2: KGHSH and LQKENI. The CDR3 region is CASSGGGQGYEQYF. In DNA, the CDR3 is TGTGCCAGCTCCGGGGGGGGCCAGGGCTACGAGCAGTACTTC.

The rearrangement links TRBV4-1 to TRBJ2-1; D possibly corresponds to TRBD1 (5 bases). CDR1 is MGHRA, CDR2 YSYEKL, per germline. V was pared by 0 bases and J by 2 bases, with 8 bases between. This CDR3 has 15 residues. For the CDR3, the DNA is TGCGCCAGCAGCCAAGAAGGGGTCCCCTACAATGAGCAGTTCTTC. This translates into CASSQEGVPYNEQFF.

The chain uses TRBV11-3 and TRBJ1-3, with TRBD1 matching over 7 bases. The germline V gene encodes CDR1 SGHNT and CDR2 YENEEA. The CDR3 contains 18 residues. V lost 0 bases and J lost 4; bases outside the gene matches: 12. The CDR3 DNA follows: TGTGCCAGCAGCTTAGATCCCCCACAGGGGACGAAAGGAAACACCATATATTTT. Amino acids: CASSLDPPQGTKGNTIYF. Based on the CDR3 plus reference TRBV11-3 and TRBJ1-3, the full variable domain is EAGVVQSPRYKIIEKKQPVAFWCNPISGHNTLYWYLQNLGQGPELLIRYENEEAVDDSQLPKDRFSAERLKGVDSTLKIQPAELGDSAVYLCASSLDPPQGTKGNTIYFGEGSWLTVV.

CDR3 loop: CASSLEYGTGELFF. In nucleotides, the CDR3 is TGTGCCAGCAGCTTAGAATACGGGACCGGGGAGCTGTTTTTT. This rearrangement joins TRBV11-2 to TRBJ2-2; D is uncertain. Germline CDR1 reads SGHAT; CDR2 reads FQNNGV. This CDR3 has 14 residues. V lost 0 bases, J lost 5 bases, and 7 bases lay in between.

CDR3 bases: TGCGCCAGCAGCCAAGTACGGACAGCCGGACAAGAGACCCAGTACTTC. It encodes CASSQVRTAGQETQYF. The V call is TRBV4-1, the J call TRBJ2-5, with D possibly being TRBD1 (6 bases). This CDR3 is built from 16 residues. Germline CDR1 and CDR2: MGHRA and YSYEKL. Trimming removed 1 base from V and 2 bases from J, with 14 bases in between.

The J gene is TRBJ2-1, the V gene TRBV4-1; TRBD2 aligns across 10 bases. This CDR3 has 17 residues. The trim removed 1 base at V and 4 bases at J, leaving 7 bases unmatched. Germline lookup yields CDR1 MGHRA and CDR2 YSYEKL. CDR3 nucleotide sequence: TGCGCCAGCAGCCAAGGGACCTCTAGCGGGAGTTACAATGAGCAGTTCTTC. It codes for CASSQGTSSGSYNEQFF.

The rearrangement links TRBV5-4 to TRBJ2-3, with 11 bases fitting TRBD2. The CDR3 is 15 residues long. Germline lookup yields CDR1 SGHNT and CDR2 YYREEE (reference sequence). With 9 bases clipped from V and 4 bases from J, the junction kept 10 bases outside the gene matches. CDR3: CATRRASGGPDTQYF. The CDR3, as DNA: TGTGCCACCCGACGGGCTAGCGGGGGGCCAGATACGCAGTATTTT.

The genes are TRBV7-9 and TRBJ2-7, with TRBD2 matching 14 bases. Germline assignment: CDR1 SEHNR and CDR2 FQNEAQ (reference sequence). This CDR3 has 15 amino acids. Trimming cost V 1 base and J 6 bases; bases outside gene matches: 2. DNA for the CDR3: TGTGCCAGCAGCTTAGGACTAGCGGGGGGGCTCGAGCAGTACTTC. Protein sequence: CASSLGLAGGLEQYF.

A note on this clone: The junction departs from germline at one end; a sequencing error may be responsible. The chain uses TRBV10-1 and TRBJ1-2, with TRBD1 identical over 9 bases. CDR1 is WNHNN and CDR2 is SYGVQD in the germline V gene (reference sequence). The CDR3 has 10 residues. The CDR3 protein is CASSPGTGRF. In DNA form, the CDR3 reads TGCGCCAGCAGTCCCGGGACAGGGAGATTC.

This chain links TRBV10-3 with TRBJ2-1; 10 bases map to TRBD2. The V gene end was trimmed by 4 bases and the J gene end by 9 bases; junction bases not matched to a gene: 9. Germline loops: CDR1 ENHRY, CDR2 SYGVKD. CDR3 length equals 15 residues. The CDR3 loop reads CAISALASGGGEQFF. In DNA, the CDR3 is TGTGCCATCAGTGCATTAGCTAGCGGGGGTGGTGAGCAGTTCTTC.

V is TRBV5-1 and J is TRBJ2-1; 8 bases align to TRBD1. V lost 2 bases, J lost 4 bases, and 11 bases stayed unmatched. The CDR3 is 17 amino acids. Germline CDR1 and CDR2: SGHRS and YFSETQ. CDR3 sequence: CASSFGTGNIPYNEQFF. DNA of the CDR3: TGCGCCAGCAGCTTCGGGACAGGAAATATCCCTTACAATGAGCAGTTCTTC.

This clone turned up a few times. This chain links TRBV4-3 with TRBJ1-1; no reliable D call. V was pared by 0 bases and J by 5 bases, with 13 bases between. This CDR3 has 15 residues. Germline values: CDR1 LGHNA, CDR2 YSLEER. The CDR3 here is CASSQDWSGETEAFF. The CDR3 DNA is TGCGCCAGCAGCCAAGATTGGTCAGGTGAGACTGAAGCTTTCTTT.

The CDR3 DNA sequence: TGTGCCAGCTCACCAGACAGGGGCAATCAGCCCCAGCATTTT. Amino acids: CASSPDRGNQPQHF. The rearrangement links TRBV18 to TRBJ1-5, with 7 bases aligning to TRBD1. There are 14 residues in the CDR3. Looked up from germline, CDR1 is KGHSH and CDR2 is LQKENI. Trimming at V came to 2 bases and at J to 2 bases, leaving 0 bases not matched to a gene.

DNA of the CDR3: TGCAGCGTTGCAGGGGCCGCAGATACGCAGTATTTT. Its protein product is CSVAGAADTQYF. This chain uses TRBV29-1 with TRBJ2-3; tentatively, D is TRBD1 (6 bases). Germline V CDR1 and CDR2: SQVTM, ANQGSEA. The CDR3 has 12 residues. The ends were cut back, 4 bases at V and 4 bases at J, with 9 bases in the middle.